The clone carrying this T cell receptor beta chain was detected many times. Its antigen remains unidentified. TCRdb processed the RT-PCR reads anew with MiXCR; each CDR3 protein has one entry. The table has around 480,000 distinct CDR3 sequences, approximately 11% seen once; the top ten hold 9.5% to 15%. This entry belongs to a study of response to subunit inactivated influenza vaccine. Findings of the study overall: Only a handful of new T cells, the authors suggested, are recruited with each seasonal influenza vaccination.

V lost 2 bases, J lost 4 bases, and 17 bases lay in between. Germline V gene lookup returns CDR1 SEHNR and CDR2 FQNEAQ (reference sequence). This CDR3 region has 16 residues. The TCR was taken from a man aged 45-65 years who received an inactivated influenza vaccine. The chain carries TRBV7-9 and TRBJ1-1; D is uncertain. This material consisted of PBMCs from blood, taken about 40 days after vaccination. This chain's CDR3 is CASSLSWRLLITEAFF. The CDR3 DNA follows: TGTGCCAGCAGCTTATCGTGGCGGCTTTTGATCACTGAAGCTTTCTTT. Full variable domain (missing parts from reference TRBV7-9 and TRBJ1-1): DTGVSQNPRHKITKRGQNVTFRCDPISEHNRLYWYRQTLGQGPEFLTYFQNEAQLEKSRLLSDRFSAERPKGSFSTLEIQRTEQGDSAMYLCASSLSWRLLITEAFFGQGTRLTVV.